This is a list of T cell receptor beta chains from one sample in a study of T cell changes during pregnancy in multiple sclerosis. The repertoire was sequenced with immunoSEQ multiplex PCR; TCRdb's copy has only in-frame clones and lacks some. This sample has approximately 35,000 clones, with 91% found just once. Sequences were derived from CD4+ T cells from peripheral blood mononuclear cells, sampled in the third trimester of pregnancy. The receptors come from a female donor in good health, enrolled as a control in a pregnancy study. Both conserved end residues are part of each CDR3. Fields, in order: V gene, clone size, J gene, CDR3 length, D gene, CDR3 protein, CDR3 DNA. A D gene is named only where the DNA matches it firmly. The size field is filled for only some rows; it gives once, few, many or a size class.

v_gene: TRBV9; abundance: once; j_gene: TRBJ2-2; len: 15; d_gene: TRBD2; CDR3aa: CASSVGTSGTGELFF; CDR3nt: TGTGCCAGCAGCGTAGGGACTAGCGGGACCGGGGAGCTGTTTTTT
v_gene: TRBV7-8; abundance: .; j_gene: TRBJ2-1; len: 11; d_gene: TRBD1; CDR3aa: CASSQTGGEFF; CDR3nt: TGTGCCAGCAGCCAAACAGGGGGCGAGTTCTTC
v_gene: TRBV18; abundance: .; j_gene: TRBJ1-6; len: 15; d_gene: TRBD1; CDR3aa: CASSPGTGANSPLHF; CDR3nt: TGTGCCAGCTCACCTGGGACAGGGGCTAATTCACCCCTCCACTTT
v_gene: TRBV5-1; abundance: .; j_gene: TRBJ2-7; len: 12; d_gene: .; CDR3aa: CASSYGTAEQYF; CDR3nt: TGCGCCAGCAGCTACGGGACTGCCGAGCAGTACTTC
v_gene: TRBV5-5; abundance: .; j_gene: TRBJ2-2; len: 16; d_gene: TRBD1; CDR3aa: CASSPWNRGRHGELFF; CDR3nt: TGTGCCAGCAGCCCTTGGAACAGGGGGCGGCACGGGGAGCTGTTTTTT
v_gene: TRBV2; abundance: .; j_gene: TRBJ2-3; len: 13; d_gene: TRBD1; CDR3aa: CASSGQGTDTQYF; CDR3nt: TGTGCCAGCAGTGGACAGGGGACAGATACGCAGTATTTT
v_gene: TRBV5-4; abundance: .; j_gene: TRBJ1-1; len: 14; d_gene: TRBD1; CDR3aa: CASSFERQGELAFF; CDR3nt: TGTGCCAGCAGCTTTGAAAGACAGGGGGAATTAGCTTTCTTT
v_gene: TRBV7-2; abundance: .; j_gene: TRBJ1-6; len: 15; d_gene: TRBD1; CDR3aa: CASSLEQGALLPLHF; CDR3nt: TGTGCCAGCAGCTTAGAACAGGGGGCGCTTCTCCCCCTCCACTTT
v_gene: TRBV19; abundance: once; j_gene: TRBJ1-1; len: 14; d_gene: .; CDR3aa: CASSILAGKTEAFF; CDR3nt: TGTGCCAGTAGTATATTGGCAGGGAAGACTGAAGCTTTCTTT
v_gene: TRBV7-3; abundance: .; j_gene: TRBJ2-1; len: 15; d_gene: TRBD2; CDR3aa: CASSPSSGSNNEQFF; CDR3nt: TGTGCCAGCAGCCCTTCTAGCGGGAGTAATAATGAGCAGTTCTTC
v_gene: TRBV6-6; abundance: .; j_gene: TRBJ1-5; len: 15; d_gene: .; CDR3aa: CASSYVDRQNQPQHF; CDR3nt: TGTGCCAGCAGTTACGTCGACAGACAAAATCAGCCCCAGCATTTT
v_gene: TRBV7-7; abundance: few; j_gene: TRBJ2-7; len: 15; d_gene: TRBD2; CDR3aa: CASSSEASGLEEQYF; CDR3nt: TGTGCTAGCAGCTCAGAGGCTAGCGGGCTTGAAGAGCAGTACTTC
v_gene: TRBV6-6; abundance: .; j_gene: TRBJ1-1; len: 13; d_gene: .; CDR3aa: CASSPSSNTEAFF; CDR3nt: TGTGCCAGCAGCCCCTCTTCGAACACTGAAGCTTTCTTT
v_gene: TRBV15; abundance: .; j_gene: TRBJ2-1; len: 17; d_gene: .; CDR3aa: CATSRELGARSYNEQFF; CDR3nt: TGTGCCACCAGCAGAGAATTAGGGGCACGGTCCTACAATGAGCAGTTCTTC
v_gene: TRBV5-4; abundance: few; j_gene: TRBJ1-2; len: 14; d_gene: TRBD1; CDR3aa: CASSLVGQKHGYTF; CDR3nt: TGTGCCAGCAGCTTGGTGGGACAGAAACATGGCTACACCTTC
v_gene: TRBV29-1; abundance: .; j_gene: TRBJ1-2; len: 11; d_gene: TRBD1; CDR3aa: CSGLTGNGYTF; CDR3nt: TGCAGCGGACTGACAGGGAATGGCTACACCTTC
v_gene: TRBV7-3; abundance: .; j_gene: TRBJ2-5; len: 13; d_gene: .; CDR3aa: CASSSHPGETQYF; CDR3nt: TGTGCCAGCAGCTCTCACCCGGGAGAGACCCAGTACTTC
v_gene: TRBV4-2; abundance: .; j_gene: TRBJ2-5; len: 14; d_gene: .; CDR3aa: CASSLIQGQETQYF; CDR3nt: TGTGCCAGCAGCCTTATCCAGGGTCAAGAGACCCAGTACTTC
v_gene: TRBV2; abundance: .; j_gene: TRBJ2-2; len: 15; d_gene: .; CDR3aa: CASKGQVGGTGELFF; CDR3nt: TGTGCCAGCAAGGGACAAGTGGGGGGGACCGGGGAGCTGTTTTTT
v_gene: TRBV18; abundance: .; j_gene: TRBJ2-3; len: 16; d_gene: .; CDR3aa: CASSPWGPSGTDTQYF; CDR3nt: TGTGCCAGCTCACCATGGGGGCCCTCGGGCACAGATACGCAGTATTTT
v_gene: TRBV7-2; abundance: .; j_gene: TRBJ2-5; len: 14; d_gene: TRBD1; CDR3aa: CASSPDRGWETQYF; CDR3nt: TGTGCCAGCAGTCCTGACAGGGGATGGGAGACCCAGTACTTC
v_gene: TRBV4-3; abundance: .; j_gene: TRBJ1-4; len: 20; d_gene: TRBD1; CDR3aa: CASSQDYLQGGTATNEKLFF; CDR3nt: TGCGCCAGCAGCCAAGATTATTTACAGGGGGGAACAGCAACTAATGAAAAACTGTTTTTT
v_gene: TRBV5-1; abundance: .; j_gene: TRBJ2-3; len: 16; d_gene: .; CDR3aa: CASSPRPGFSTDTQYF; CDR3nt: TGCGCCAGCAGCCCCAGACCGGGGTTTAGCACAGATACGCAGTATTTT
v_gene: TRBV7-9; abundance: once; j_gene: TRBJ2-5; len: 14; d_gene: TRBD1; CDR3aa: CASTRTGGQETQYF; CDR3nt: TGTGCCAGCACCCGGACAGGGGGGCAAGAGACCCAGTACTTC
v_gene: TRBV6-8; abundance: .; j_gene: TRBJ1-5; len: 16; d_gene: .; CDR3aa: CASSLRQVYSNQPQHF; CDR3nt: TGTGCCAGCAGCCTTCGACAGGTTTATAGCAATCAGCCCCAGCATTTT
v_gene: TRBV30; abundance: few; j_gene: TRBJ1-1; len: 13; d_gene: TRBD1; CDR3aa: CAWGEDRATEAFF; CDR3nt: TGTGCCTGGGGGGAGGACAGGGCCACTGAAGCTTTCTTT
v_gene: TRBV2; abundance: .; j_gene: TRBJ2-7; len: 12; d_gene: .; CDR3aa: CASNAGSNEQYF; CDR3nt: TGTGCCAGCAATGCAGGGTCCAACGAGCAGTACTTC
v_gene: TRBV5-1; abundance: .; j_gene: TRBJ2-5; len: 13; d_gene: TRBD1; CDR3aa: CASSRQGWETQYF; CDR3nt: TGCGCCAGCAGCCGACAGGGATGGGAGACCCAGTACTTC
v_gene: TRBV9; abundance: .; j_gene: TRBJ1-1; len: 15; d_gene: .; CDR3aa: CASSVAGGRNTEAFF; CDR3nt: TGTGCCAGCAGCGTAGCGGGGGGACGGAACACTGAAGCTTTCTTT
v_gene: TRBV7-2; abundance: .; j_gene: TRBJ1-3; len: 17; d_gene: .; CDR3aa: CASSLSLTGPSGNTIYF; CDR3nt: TGTGCCAGCAGCTTAAGTCTTACAGGGCCCTCTGGAAACACCATATATTTT
v_gene: TRBV4-3; abundance: .; j_gene: TRBJ2-5; len: 15; d_gene: TRBD2; CDR3aa: CASSQVTSGQETQYF; CDR3nt: TGCGCCAGCAGCCAAGTAACTAGCGGCCAAGAGACCCAGTACTTC
v_gene: TRBV7-3; abundance: .; j_gene: TRBJ2-3; len: 16; d_gene: .; CDR3aa: CASSLIGRERADTQYF; CDR3nt: TGTGCCAGCAGCTTAATAGGGCGGGAACGAGCAGATACGCAGTATTTT
v_gene: TRBV28; abundance: .; j_gene: TRBJ1-5; len: 12; d_gene: .; CDR3aa: CASGGSNQPQHF; CDR3nt: TGTGCCAGCGGGGGCAGTAATCAGCCCCAGCATTTT
v_gene: TRBV28; abundance: .; j_gene: TRBJ2-5; len: 15; d_gene: .; CDR3aa: CATRPSGLAQETQYF; CDR3nt: TGTGCCACCAGACCTTCGGGACTTGCTCAAGAGACCCAGTACTTC
v_gene: TRBV19; abundance: .; j_gene: TRBJ1-5; len: 14; d_gene: TRBD1; CDR3aa: CASAAGQGNQPQHF; CDR3nt: TGTGCCAGTGCCGCGGGACAGGGCAATCAGCCCCAGCATTTT
v_gene: TRBV5-4; abundance: .; j_gene: TRBJ2-1; len: 15; d_gene: .; CDR3aa: CASSLSGQGSDEQFF; CDR3nt: TGTGCCAGCAGCTTGTCAGGCCAGGGTAGTGATGAGCAGTTCTTC